This TCR beta chain was retrieved from a study of patients and donors after allogeneic stem cell transplantation. CDR1 is GTSNPN and CDR2 is SVGIG in the germline V gene (reference sequence). Trimming left V 0 bases short and J 3 bases short, with 11 bases between. The CDR3 has 15 amino acids. TCRdb reprocessed the RT-PCR reads with MiXCR, giving one entry per CDR3 protein. The sample has hundreds of thousands of distinct CDR3 sequences, 16% seen once; the top ten hold around 6.8%. V gene TRBV30 combines with J gene TRBJ2-2, with D maybe TRBD2 (7 bases). Sample: blood, either unsorted or a sorted T cell fraction (not recorded which). This TCR came from a human donor who was either an allogeneic HSCT recipient or a stem cell or donor lymphocyte infusion donor (not recorded which). It is not recorded whose cells these are; they may come from a transplant donor. CDR3 sequence: CAWSVLGGDTGELFF. The CDR3 region has the DNA TGTGCCTGGAGTGTACTAGGGGGGGACACCGGGGAGCTGTTTTTT.